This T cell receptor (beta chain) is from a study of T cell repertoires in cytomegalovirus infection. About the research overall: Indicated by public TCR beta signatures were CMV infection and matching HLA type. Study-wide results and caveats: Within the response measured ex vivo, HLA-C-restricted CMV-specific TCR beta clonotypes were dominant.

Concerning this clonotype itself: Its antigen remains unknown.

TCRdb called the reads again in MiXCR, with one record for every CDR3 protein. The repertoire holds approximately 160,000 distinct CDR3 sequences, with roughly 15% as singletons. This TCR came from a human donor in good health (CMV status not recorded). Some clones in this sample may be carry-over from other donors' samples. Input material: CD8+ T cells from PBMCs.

The CDR3 sequence is CASSLTTGGIMGEQFF. Written as DNA, the CDR3 is TGTGCCAGCAGCTTAACTACAGGGGGCATTATGGGTGAGCAGTTCTTC. The rearrangement joins TRBV7-3 to TRBJ2-1; 9 positions agree with TRBD1. The J segment lost 9 bases and the V segment lost 0 bases, leaving 9 bases of the junction unmatched. This CDR3 comprises 16 residues. Germline V CDR1 and CDR2: SGHTA, FQGTGA.